This T cell receptor beta chain originates from a study of shared clonotypes between healthy human individuals. Germline V gene sequence: CDR1 SGHTA, CDR2 FQGNSA. Trimming at V came to 5 bases and at J to 9 bases, leaving 8 bases not matched to a gene. The CDR3 extends over 13 amino acids. Profiled with immunoSEQ multiplex PCR; TCRdb holds only in-frame clones, not every one. The repertoire has 2 million to 2.5 million clones, 90% to 96% of them found once; the top ten carry about 0.13%. The clonotype originates from a man aged 18 to 35 in good health. The chain couples TRBV7-2 to TRBJ2-3, with 7 nucleotides matching TRBD1. The source material was naive CD4+ T cells sorted from blood. Subset here: CD45RA+ positively selected. The CDR3 DNA reads as TGTGCCAGCAGCACCAGACAGGGACCAACGCAGTATTTT. Amino acid sequence: CASSTRQGPTQYF.